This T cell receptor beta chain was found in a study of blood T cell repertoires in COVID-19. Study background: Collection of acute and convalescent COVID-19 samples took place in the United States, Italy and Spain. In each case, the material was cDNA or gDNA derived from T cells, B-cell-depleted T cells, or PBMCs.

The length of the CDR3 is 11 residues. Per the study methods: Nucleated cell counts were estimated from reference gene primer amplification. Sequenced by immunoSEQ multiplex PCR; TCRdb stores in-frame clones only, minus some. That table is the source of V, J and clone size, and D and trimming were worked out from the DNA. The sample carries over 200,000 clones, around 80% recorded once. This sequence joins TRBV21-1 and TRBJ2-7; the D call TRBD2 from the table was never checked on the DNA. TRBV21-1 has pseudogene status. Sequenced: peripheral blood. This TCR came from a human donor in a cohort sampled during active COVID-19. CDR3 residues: CASRLAYEQYF. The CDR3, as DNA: TGTGCCAGCAGGTTAGCCTACGAGCAGTACTTC.